A single sample is the source of the 4 T cell receptor beta chains below, sequenced in a study of T cells after yellow fever vaccination. A single record per CDR3 protein comes from TCRdb applying MiXCR to the 5' RACE reads. The table includes roughly 500,000 distinct CDR3 sequences, 19% detected once. The specimen comprised PBMCs, sampled 15 days after the yellow fever booster vaccination. These receptors were obtained from a young man who received the YFV17D yellow fever vaccine.

Comments on this clonotype: Relative to the germline gene, one junction end is altered; a read error may explain this. V gene TRBV20-1 combines with J gene TRBJ2-2, with 8 bases identical to TRBD2. The CDR3 is 16 amino acids. Germline V gene lookup returns CDR1 DFQATT and CDR2 SNEGSKA (reference sequence). The CDR3 region is CCARPLSGSRSGELFF. CDR3 DNA: TGCTGTGCTAGACCACTGAGCGGGAGTCGGTCCGGGGAGCTGTTTTTT.

The V and J genes are TRBV3-1 and TRBJ2-5, with 7 bases aligning to TRBD2. CDR1 LGHDT and CDR2 YNNKEL come from the germline V gene (reference sequence). CDR3 size: 15 residues. Trimming at V came to 7 bases and at J to 1 base, leaving 9 bases not matched to a gene. CDR3 sequence: CASNVRKRGQETQYF. DNA of the CDR3: TGTGCCAGCAACGTTCGTAAGCGGGGCCAAGAGACCCAGTACTTC.

V gene TRBV20-1 combines with J gene TRBJ2-7; TRBD2 matches 7 bases. The CDR3 consists of 16 residues. V lost 6 bases, J lost 4 bases, and 18 bases stayed unmatched. CDR1 is DFQATT and CDR2 is SNEGSKA in the germline V gene (reference sequence). Written as DNA, the CDR3 is TGCAGTGCCCAGTTTAGGTCGGGGAGGGCCGTTTACGAGCAGTACTTC. This encodes CSAQFRSGRAVYEQYF.

The sample holds a few counts of this clonotype. V is TRBV20-1 and J is TRBJ2-7; D possibly corresponds to TRBD1 (5 bases). Per the germline V gene, CDR1 is DFQATT and CDR2 is SNEGSKA (reference sequence). This CDR3 spans 14 amino acids. V was shortened by 1 base and J by 4 bases, with 14 bases between the two germline ends. CDR3 region: CSARGGANTYEQYF. CDR3 DNA sequence: TGCAGTGCTAGAGGTGGGGCAAACACTTACGAGCAGTACTTC.